This T cell receptor (beta chain) was captured in a study of blood T cells in healthy people across ages. Whole-study findings and limits: The study lacked donor CMV status, which possibly confounded expanded clonotype changes. Per million T cells, TCR beta diversity dropped about linearly as age rose.

To note about this clonotype: Its antigen is unidentified.

Healthy Caucasians from Russia aged about 6 to 90 served as donors. Donors gave roughly 9.1 milliliters of peripheral blood apiece. CDR3 length equals 15 residues. Trimming took off 2 bases at V and 9 bases at J, with 20 bases between the two ends. CDR1 is MNHEY, CDR2 SMNVEV, per germline (reference sequence). A J-beta primer mix and a sample-barcoded 5' primer were used in a second PCR of about 7 to 12 cycles. Each CDR3 protein gets one entry after TCRdb re-called the 5' RACE reads with MiXCR. The table records 1.2 million to 1.5 million distinct CDR3 sequences, approximately 59% of them present only once.

The J gene is TRBJ2-7, the V gene TRBV27; tentatively, D is TRBD2 (5 bases). This receptor was identified in a man aged 18 to 35 in good health. The sequenced sample was blood. The CDR3 is CASSLIEGGSSTQYF. The CDR3 region has the DNA TGTGCCAGCAGTTTAATTGAGGGTGGTTCGAGCACGCAGTACTTC.